Each of the 29 T cell receptor beta chains below was sequenced from the same sample in a study of blood T cell repertoires in COVID-19. Data came from immunoSEQ multiplex PCR; TCRdb stores just in-frame clones and leaves some out. The table includes 270,000 or so clones, roughly 86% detected once. The sequenced material came from peripheral blood. The receptor set was obtained from a man aged 40-49 years with active or convalescent COVID-19.

The chain joins TRBV5-5 to TRBJ2-7; possible D gene TRBD2, 7 bases. This CDR3 has 14 amino acids. Looked up from germline, CDR1 is SGHKS and CDR2 is YYEKEE (reference sequence). Trimming removed 0 bases from V and 4 bases from J, with 11 bases in between. The CDR3 loop reads CASSLARGGYEQYF. DNA for the CDR3: TGTGCCAGCAGCTTGGCCAGGGGAGGGTACGAGCAGTACTTC.

In its sample, this clone was seen once. The rearrangement joins TRBV15 to TRBJ2-7, with D unresolved. The CDR3 runs 12 residues. Germline V gene data show CDR1 as LNHNV and CDR2 as YYDKDF (reference sequence). The V and J ends lost 3 bases and 10 bases respectively, with 13 bases between them. As DNA, the CDR3 is TGTGCCACCAGCAGCCCCGTGGGCCATCAGTACTTC. Translated: CATSSPVGHQYF.

This clone has only a few counts. The V gene is TRBV7-2, the J gene TRBJ1-5, with D maybe TRBD1 (5 bases). This CDR3 region has 16 residues. The germline V and J ends were trimmed by 5 bases and 0 bases, with 14 bases remaining between them. Germline CDR1 is SGHTA and CDR2 is FQGNSA. For the CDR3, the DNA is TGTGCCAGCAGCGTTGGGGCAGGATATAGCAATCAGCCCCAGCATTTT. This sequence encodes CASSVGAGYSNQPQHF. Complete variable domain (other parts from reference TRBV7-2 and TRBJ1-5): GAGVSQSPSNKVTEKGKDVELRCDPISGHTALYWYRQSLGQGLEFLIYFQGNSAPDKSGLPSDRFSAERTGGSVSTLTIQRTQQEDSAVYLCASSVGAGYSNQPQHFGDGTRLSIL.

V gene TRBV11-3 combines with J gene TRBJ1-6, with D uncertain. The CDR3 runs to 14 residues. The ends were cut back, 2 bases at V and 7 bases at J, with 9 bases in the middle. Germline V gene lookup returns CDR1 SGHNT and CDR2 YENEEA. DNA of the CDR3: TGTGCCAGCAGCTTAACGGGATCCAATTCACCCCTCCACTTT. It specifies CASSLTGSNSPLHF. Variable domain in full (rest from reference TRBV11-3 and TRBJ1-6): EAGVVQSPRYKIIEKKQPVAFWCNPISGHNTLYWYLQNLGQGPELLIRYENEEAVDDSQLPKDRFSAERLKGVDSTLKIQPAELGDSAVYLCASSLTGSNSPLHFGNGTRLTVT.

This chain uses TRBV30 with TRBJ2-7; no reliable D call. CDR1 GTSNPN and CDR2 SVGIG come from the germline V gene (reference sequence). The CDR3 runs 14 residues. Trimming stripped 0 bases from V and 5 bases from J, with 14 bases between. For the CDR3, the DNA is TGTGCCTGGAGTGTAGCCCCGGTCACCCACGAGCAGTACTTC. Translated: CAWSVAPVTHEQYF.

The CDR3 coding sequence is TGTGCCAGTAGTATAGAGCCGCCGTGGGACAGGGGAAGAGATAGGCGGGAGACCCAGTACTTC. Protein product: CASSIEPPWDRGRDRRETQYF. The chain has TRBV19 and TRBJ2-5; 10 positions agree with TRBD1. The CDR3 totals 21 residues. Germline V CDR1 and CDR2: LNHDA, SQIVND (reference sequence). V dropped 0 bases and J dropped 5; count of bases not matched to a gene: 21.

This clone was observed a few times. This chain joins TRBV10-1 and TRBJ2-1; tentative D call: TRBD1 (6 bases). Germline CDR1 and CDR2: WNHNN and SYGVQD (reference sequence). V was trimmed by 4 bases and J by 4 bases, leaving 14 bases between them. CDR3 size: 15 residues. The CDR3, as DNA: TGCGCCAGCAGTGTGTCAGGGGCTTTATACAATGAGCAGTTCTTC. Translated, it gives CASSVSGALYNEQFF.

The V and J genes are TRBV28 and TRBJ1-1; 8 nucleotides match TRBD1. Trimming cost V 3 bases and J 7 bases; bases outside gene matches: 7. Germline V gene sequence: CDR1 MDHEN, CDR2 SYDVKM. This CDR3 has 14 amino acids. The CDR3 loop reads CASSLDRVVGEAFF. DNA of the CDR3: TGTGCCAGCAGTTTGGACAGGGTTGTTGGTGAAGCTTTCTTT.

V and J are TRBV2 and TRBJ2-1; D unclear. The V end was cut by 4 bases, the J end by 5 bases, with 9 bases between. Germline CDR1 reads SNHLY; CDR2 reads FYNNEI. The CDR3 spans 13 residues. The CDR3 loop is CASSVAEDNEQFF. Written as DNA, the CDR3 is TGTGCCAGCAGTGTTGCCGAGGACAATGAGCAGTTCTTC.

V gene TRBV6-1 combines with J gene TRBJ1-3; 7 bases are a match to TRBD1. The CDR3 spans 14 residues. Germline CDR1 is MNHNS and CDR2 is SASEGT. With 6 bases clipped from V and 1 base from J, the junction kept 3 bases outside the gene matches. The CDR3 sequence is CASSRQGSGNTIYF. The CDR3 bases are TGTGCCAGCAGCCGACAGGGTTCTGGAAACACCATATATTTT.

This clone was recorded a few times. The V and J genes are TRBV5-6 and TRBJ1-1; 8 nucleotides match TRBD1. The germline V gene encodes CDR1 SGHDT and CDR2 YYEEEE. The J segment lost 4 bases and the V segment lost 4 bases, leaving 3 bases of the junction unmatched. The length of the CDR3 is 13 residues. The CDR3 DNA reads as TGTGCCAGCAGCCACACAGGGGGCACTGAAGCTTTCTTT. Its translation is CASSHTGGTEAFF.

V is TRBV11-1 and J is TRBJ1-1; D is unresolved. Germline CDR1 reads SGHAT; CDR2 reads FQDESV (reference sequence). The germline V and J ends were trimmed by 2 bases and 2 bases, with 6 bases remaining between them. This CDR3 has 13 residues. CDR3 amino acids: CASSLNSNTEAFF. CDR3 DNA: TGTGCCAGCAGCTTAAACAGTAACACTGAAGCTTTCTTT.

V usage is TRBV6-1 and J usage is TRBJ1-1, with 8 bases aligning to TRBD1. Germline CDR1 and CDR2: MNHNS and SASEGT. V dropped 2 bases and J dropped 3; count of bases not matched to a gene: 2. The CDR3 contains 14 residues. This CDR3 reads CASSETGGDTEAFF. The CDR3 DNA follows: TGTGCCAGCAGTGAAACAGGGGGGGACACTGAAGCTTTCTTT.

This clone was counted only a few times. CDR3 in DNA: TGTGCCAGCAGTTCGACCGGGACAGGGGGGGGTACTGAAGCTTTCTTT. Amino acid sequence: CASSSTGTGGGTEAFF. The chain is built from TRBV6-5 and TRBJ1-1; 11 nucleotides match TRBD1. V lost 4 bases and J lost 5; bases outside the gene matches: 9. The germline CDR1 and CDR2 sequences are MNHEY and SVGAGI. The CDR3 consists of 16 residues.

The chain couples TRBV9 to TRBJ2-1, with unresolved D. This CDR3 is 13 amino acids long. Germline CDR1 reads SGDLS; CDR2 reads YYNGEE. V was cut by 3 bases and J by 6 bases, with 10 bases left in between. CDR3 sequence reads: CASSALQVNEQFF. The CDR3 DNA is TGTGCCAGCAGCGCCCTCCAGGTCAATGAGCAGTTCTTC.

The chain links TRBV12-5 to TRBJ1-3; 7 bases align to TRBD1. The ends lost 7 bases at V and 4 bases at J; junction bases unmatched: 4. The CDR3 runs 13 residues. Germline values: CDR1 LGHNT, CDR2 FRNRAP. CDR3 loop: CASETGPGNTIYF. The CDR3 coding sequence is TGTGCTAGTGAGACAGGGCCCGGAAACACCATATATTTT.

V and J are TRBV28 and TRBJ2-5; a weak D match, TRBD1 (6 bases). Germline V gene data show CDR1 as MDHEN and CDR2 as SYDVKM. The CDR3 has 14 residues. V was shortened by 2 bases and J by 5 bases, with 12 bases between the two germline ends. CDR3 protein: CASSLPRQGETQYF. For the CDR3, the DNA is TGTGCCAGCAGTTTACCCCGCCAGGGGGAGACCCAGTACTTC.

The V call is TRBV24-1, the J call TRBJ2-3; TRBD2 aligns across 12 bases. This CDR3 is 18 amino acids long. Germline V CDR1 and CDR2: KGHDR, SFDVKD. Trimming took 4 bases from V and 0 from J; bases not matched to a gene: 7. The CDR3 loop is CATSDPKGLAGSTDTQYF. Here the CDR3 DNA reads TGTGCCACCAGTGACCCAAAGGGACTAGCGGGTAGCACAGATACGCAGTATTTT.

This sequence joins TRBV15 and TRBJ2-1; TRBD1 might be the D (5 bases). The CDR3 spans 14 residues. Trimming pared 5 bases from V and 12 bases from J, leaving 20 bases between. CDR1 is LNHNV and CDR2 is YYDKDF in the germline V gene (reference sequence). The CDR3 loop is CATSGFKTFRGQFF. Written as DNA, the CDR3 is TGTGCCACCAGCGGCTTCAAGACCTTTAGGGGGCAGTTCTTC.

The V call is TRBV18, the J call TRBJ1-4; no reliable D call. The CDR3 sequence is 16 residues long. V lost 3 bases and J lost 2, with 13 bases in between. In germline, CDR1 is KGHSH, CDR2 LQKENI. This CDR3 is CASSPASAGTNEKLFF. The CDR3 DNA reads as TGTGCCAGCTCACCGGCCTCCGCGGGTACTAATGAAAAACTGTTTTTT.

The genes are TRBV7-3 and TRBJ1-1; 7 positions match TRBD1. V dropped 8 bases and J dropped 6; count of bases not matched to a gene: 18. From germline, CDR1 is SGHTA and CDR2 FQGTGA. This CDR3 has 16 residues. CDR3 protein: CASLPGQILGDPEAFF. The CDR3 DNA reads TGTGCCAGCCTACCGGGACAGATTCTGGGCGACCCTGAAGCTTTCTTT.

V and J are TRBV19 and TRBJ2-2; 11 bases match TRBD1. The CDR3 consists of 16 residues. V lost 6 bases, J lost 7 bases, and 10 bases stayed unmatched. The germline CDR1 and CDR2 sequences are LNHDA and SQIVND (reference sequence). The CDR3 DNA sequence: TGTGCCAGTAGCTCCGGACAGGGGGCGTCGGTCGGGGAGCTGTTTTTT. Protein product: CASSSGQGASVGELFF.

V gene TRBV30 combines with J gene TRBJ1-5; TRBD1 is a possible D gene (5 bases). The CDR3 is 12 amino acids. The V gene lost 4 bases and the J gene lost 7 bases, with 11 bases spanning the gap. CDR1 GTSNPN and CDR2 SVGIG come from the germline V gene (reference sequence). The DNA of the CDR3 is TGTGCCTGGACCAGGGTCCTCCAGCCCCAGCATTTT. This encodes CAWTRVLQPQHF.

The rearrangement joins TRBV28 to TRBJ2-5; TRBD2 might be the D (5 bases). This CDR3 has 12 residues. Trimming removed 5 bases at V and 9 bases at J, with 13 bases between. Germline assignment: CDR1 MDHEN and CDR2 SYDVKM. The chain's CDR3 is CASSLAAAAQYF. Written as DNA, the CDR3 is TGTGCCAGCAGTCTAGCAGCGGCCGCCCAGTACTTC.

This chain joins TRBV24-1 and TRBJ2-3, with a weak D call TRBD2 (7 bases). CDR1 and CDR2 (germline): KGHDR, SFDVKD. CDR3 length: 20 residues. Trimming pared 0 bases from V and 0 bases from J, leaving 21 bases between. CDR3 region: CATSDLQGHSSGASTDTQYF. CDR3 sequence (DNA): TGTGCCACCAGTGATTTGCAGGGGCACTCAAGCGGGGCTAGCACAGATACGCAGTATTTT.

This clone has a handful of counts. The V call is TRBV28, the J call TRBJ1-1, with 7 positions matching TRBD1. J gave up 7 bases and V 5 bases, and 10 bases lay outside the gene matches. The length of the CDR3 is 14 residues. The germline CDR1 and CDR2 sequences are MDHEN and SYDVKM. CDR3 loop: CASSAKLRDSEAFF. As DNA, the CDR3 is TGTGCCAGCAGTGCTAAACTCCGGGACAGTGAAGCTTTCTTT.

The chain recombines TRBV6-2 or TRBV6-3 with TRBJ2-7, with 12 bases lining up with TRBD1. Trimming removed 4 bases from V and 6 bases from J; junction bases left unmatched: 7. CDR3 length: 15 residues. CDR1 and CDR2 from the germline V gene are MNHEY and SVGEGT. The CDR3 nucleotides read TGTGCCAGCAGTTCGCGGGACAGGGGGCTGGGCGAGCAGTACTTC. Translating gives CASSSRDRGLGEQYF.

The chain carries TRBV27 and TRBJ1-5; D is possibly TRBD1 (6 bases). Germline V gene sequence: CDR1 MNHEY, CDR2 SMNVEV (reference sequence). The V gene lost 6 bases and the J gene lost 1 base, with 13 bases spanning the gap. CDR3 length: 15 residues. As DNA, the CDR3 is TGTGCCAGCAGCGCAGGGGCCGGGAGCAATCAGCCCCAGCATTTT. Its protein is CASSAGAGSNQPQHF.

The chain joins TRBV25-1 to TRBJ2-7; 8 bases are a match to TRBD2. CDR1 and CDR2 from the germline V gene are MGHDK and SYGVNS. The CDR3 extends over 15 amino acids. V trimming: 3 bases; J trimming: 1 base; junction bases outside the gene matches: 5. In DNA form, the CDR3 reads TGTGCCAGCAGTGAGAGGGCGGGAGGTTCCTACGAGCAGTACTTC. Its translation: CASSERAGGSYEQYF.